This T cell receptor beta chain was sequenced during a study of OX40 agonist ivuxolimab in advanced cancers. The wider study: Aged roughly 23 to 79 with a mean of approximately 57 years, they were approximately 80% male.

The method was immunoSEQ multiplex PCR; TCRdb's version includes in-frame clones alone and lacks a portion of them. The repertoire has about 73,000 clones, around 86% of them found once; the top ten carry roughly 8%. This receptor was identified in an adult with an advanced solid tumor such as melanoma, head and neck, liver or kidney cancer. The specimen was CD4+ or CD8+ T cells sorted from blood, collected in a trial of the OX40 agonist ivuxolimab.

The CDR3 DNA reads TGTGCCAGCAAAGCAGGGGAGGGCTCACCCCTCCACTTT. Translating it yields CASKAGEGSPLHF. The chain is built from TRBV6-4 and TRBJ1-6; tentative D call: TRBD1 (6 bases). CDR1 and CDR2 from the germline V gene are MRHNA and SNTAGT. The CDR3 spans 13 residues. Trimming took off 7 bases at V and 10 bases at J, with 14 bases between the two ends.